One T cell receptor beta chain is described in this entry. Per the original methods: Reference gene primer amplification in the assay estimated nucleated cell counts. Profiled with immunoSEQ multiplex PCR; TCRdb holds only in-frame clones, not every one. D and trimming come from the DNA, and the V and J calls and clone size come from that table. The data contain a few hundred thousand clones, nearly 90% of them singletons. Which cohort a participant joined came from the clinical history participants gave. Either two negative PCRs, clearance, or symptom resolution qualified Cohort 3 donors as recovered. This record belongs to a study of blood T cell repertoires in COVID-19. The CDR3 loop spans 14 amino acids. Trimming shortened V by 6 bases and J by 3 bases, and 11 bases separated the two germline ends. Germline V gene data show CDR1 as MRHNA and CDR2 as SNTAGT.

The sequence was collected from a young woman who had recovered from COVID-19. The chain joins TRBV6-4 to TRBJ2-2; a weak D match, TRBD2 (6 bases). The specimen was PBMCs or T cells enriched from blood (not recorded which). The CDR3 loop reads CASRPGTYTGELFF. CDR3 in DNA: TGTGCCAGCAGGCCCGGGACTTACACCGGGGAGCTGTTTTTT.